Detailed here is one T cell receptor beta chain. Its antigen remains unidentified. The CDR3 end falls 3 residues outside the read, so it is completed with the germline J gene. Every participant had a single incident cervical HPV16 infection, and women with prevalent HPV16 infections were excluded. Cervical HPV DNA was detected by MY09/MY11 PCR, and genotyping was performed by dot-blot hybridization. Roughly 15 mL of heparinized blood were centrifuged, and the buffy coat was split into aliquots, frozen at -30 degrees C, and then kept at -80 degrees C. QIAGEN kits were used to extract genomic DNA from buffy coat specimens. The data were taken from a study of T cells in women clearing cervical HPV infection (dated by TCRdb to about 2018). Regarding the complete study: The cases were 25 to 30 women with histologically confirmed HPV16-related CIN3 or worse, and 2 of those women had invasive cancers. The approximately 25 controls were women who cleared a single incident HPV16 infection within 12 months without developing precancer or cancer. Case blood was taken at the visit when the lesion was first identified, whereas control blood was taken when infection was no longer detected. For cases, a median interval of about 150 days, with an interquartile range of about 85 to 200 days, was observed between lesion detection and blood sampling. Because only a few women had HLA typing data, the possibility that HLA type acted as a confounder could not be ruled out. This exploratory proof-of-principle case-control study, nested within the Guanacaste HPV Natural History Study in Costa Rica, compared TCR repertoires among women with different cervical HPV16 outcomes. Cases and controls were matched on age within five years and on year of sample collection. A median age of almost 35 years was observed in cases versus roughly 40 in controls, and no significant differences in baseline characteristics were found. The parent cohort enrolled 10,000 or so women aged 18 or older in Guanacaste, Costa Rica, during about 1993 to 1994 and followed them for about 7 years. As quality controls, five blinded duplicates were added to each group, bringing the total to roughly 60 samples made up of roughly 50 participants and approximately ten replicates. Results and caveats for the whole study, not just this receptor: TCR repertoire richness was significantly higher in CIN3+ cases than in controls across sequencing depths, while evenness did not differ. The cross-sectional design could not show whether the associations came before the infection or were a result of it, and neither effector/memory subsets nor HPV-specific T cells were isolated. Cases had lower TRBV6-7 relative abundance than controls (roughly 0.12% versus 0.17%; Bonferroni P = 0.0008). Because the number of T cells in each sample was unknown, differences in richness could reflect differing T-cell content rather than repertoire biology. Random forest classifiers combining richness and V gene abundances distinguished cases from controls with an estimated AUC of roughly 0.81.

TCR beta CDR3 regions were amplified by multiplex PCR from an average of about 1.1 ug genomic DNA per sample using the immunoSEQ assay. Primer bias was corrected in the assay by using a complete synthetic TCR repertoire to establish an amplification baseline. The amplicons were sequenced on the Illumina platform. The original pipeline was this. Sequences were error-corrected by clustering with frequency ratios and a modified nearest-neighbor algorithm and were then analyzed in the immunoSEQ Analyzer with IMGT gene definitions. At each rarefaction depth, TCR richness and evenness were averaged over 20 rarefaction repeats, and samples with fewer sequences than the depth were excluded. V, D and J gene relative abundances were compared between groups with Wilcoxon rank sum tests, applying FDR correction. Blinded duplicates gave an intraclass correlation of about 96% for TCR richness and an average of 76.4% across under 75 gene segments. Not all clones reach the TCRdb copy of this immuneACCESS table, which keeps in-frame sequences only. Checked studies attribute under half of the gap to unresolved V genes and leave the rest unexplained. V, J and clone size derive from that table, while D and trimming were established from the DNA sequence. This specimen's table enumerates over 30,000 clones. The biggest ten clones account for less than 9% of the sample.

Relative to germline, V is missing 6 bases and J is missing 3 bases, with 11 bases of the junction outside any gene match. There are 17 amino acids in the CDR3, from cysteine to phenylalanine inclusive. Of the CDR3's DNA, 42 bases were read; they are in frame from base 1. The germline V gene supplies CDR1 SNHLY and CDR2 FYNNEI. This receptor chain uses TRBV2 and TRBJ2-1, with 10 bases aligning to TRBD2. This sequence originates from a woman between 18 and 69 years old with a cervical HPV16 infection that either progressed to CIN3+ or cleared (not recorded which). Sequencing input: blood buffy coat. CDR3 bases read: TGTGCCAGCAGCACGACTCGGACTAGCGGAAACTACAATGAG. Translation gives CASSTTRTSGNYNE. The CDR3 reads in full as CASSTTRTSGNYNEQFF.